A single sample gave rise to the 30 T cell receptor beta chains below, sequenced in a study of T cell repertoires in cytomegalovirus infection. Their antigen targets remain unknown. MiXCR, run by TCRdb on the reads, gives a single entry per CDR3 protein. The sample has approximately 100,000 distinct CDR3 sequences; roughly 30% are singletons. This specimen consisted of CD8+ T cells from cultured PBMCs, obtained from culture after CMV antigen stimulation. The receptors were gathered from a human donor in good health (CMV status not recorded). Some clones in this sample may be carry-over from other donors' samples.

CDR3 nucleotides: TGTGCCAGCAGCTCCGGTGATGAGCCGTATGGCTACACCTTC. It translates to CASSSGDEPYGYTF. The chain joins TRBV11-2 to TRBJ1-2; D remains unclear. V was pared by 4 bases and J by 5 bases, with 14 bases between. This CDR3 is built from 14 residues. CDR1 is SGHAT and CDR2 is FQNNGV in the germline V gene.

In its sample, this clonotype was seen many times. This chain connects TRBV12-3 or TRBV12-4 to TRBJ2-2; no clear D gene. Trimming took off 6 bases at V and 6 bases at J, with 11 bases between the two ends. CDR3 length: 13 residues. The CDR3 spells CASSPTLAGELFF. The CDR3 region has the DNA TGTGCCAGCAGCCCAACCCTGGCCGGGGAGCTGTTTTTT.

This clonotype was observed a few times. The chain links TRBV7-9 to TRBJ1-4, with D possibly being TRBD1 (5 bases). Germline V gene sequence: CDR1 SEHNR, CDR2 FQNEAQ (reference sequence). The CDR3 runs to 14 residues. V was trimmed by 5 bases and J by 5 bases, leaving 12 bases between them. The DNA of the CDR3 is TGTGCCAGCAGCCCCGTGGGGGAGAATGAAAAACTGTTTTTT. Translation gives CASSPVGENEKLFF.

This clonotype occurred a few times. V usage is TRBV19 and J usage is TRBJ1-5, with no clear D. Germline V CDR1 and CDR2: LNHDA, SQIVND (reference sequence). V lost 1 base to trimming and J lost 5 bases, with 6 bases between them. The CDR3 is 13 amino acids. This CDR3 is CASSIGGYQPQHF. CDR3 DNA: TGTGCCAGTAGTATAGGAGGGTATCAGCCCCAGCATTTT. Combining the CDR3 with reference TRBV19 and TRBJ1-5 gives the whole variable domain DGGITQSPKYLFRKEGQNVTLSCEQNLNHDAMYWYRQDPGQGLRLIYYSQIVNDFQKGDIAEGYSVSREKKESFPLTVTSAQKNPTAFYLCASSIGGYQPQHFGDGTRLSIL.

In its sample, this clonotype was seen many times. The CDR3 loop is CASSLGRGNTEAFF. The CDR3 bases are TGTGCCAGCAGCTTGGGTCGGGGGAACACTGAAGCTTTCTTT. The chain links TRBV5-4 to TRBJ1-1; no clear D gene. The germline V and J ends were trimmed by 0 bases and 1 base, with 7 bases remaining between them. The CDR3 has 14 residues. CDR1 is SGHNT, CDR2 YYREEE, per germline (reference sequence).

This sequence joins TRBV19 and TRBJ1-1, with TRBD1 matching 8 bases. The CDR3 is made up of 14 amino acids. V trimming: 6 bases; J trimming: 5 bases; junction bases outside the gene matches: 8. Germline V gene sequence: CDR1 LNHDA, CDR2 SQIVND (reference sequence). This CDR3 is CASRQQGDWTEAFF. As DNA, the CDR3 is TGTGCCAGTAGACAACAGGGGGATTGGACTGAAGCTTTCTTT.

This clonotype was counted only a few times. CDR3 in DNA: TGTGCCAGCACCCAGGGCCGATCCCCCCCTTCTGATGGCTACACCTTC. Encoded protein: CASTQGRSPPSDGYTF. This sequence joins TRBV6-6 and TRBJ1-2; tentatively, D is TRBD1 (5 bases). This CDR3 has 16 amino acids. Germline CDR1 and CDR2: MNHNY and SVGAGI (reference sequence). The V and J ends lost 7 bases and 6 bases respectively, with 24 bases between them.

This clonotype was observed a handful of times. The chain couples TRBV6-5 to TRBJ2-7; D is unclear. Germline values: CDR1 MNHEY, CDR2 SVGAGI. The CDR3 covers 12 residues. The V end lost 6 bases, the J end lost 3 bases, and 9 bases lay between the germline ends. The CDR3 DNA is TGTGCCAGCAGGTCCGCCGGCTACGAGCAGTACTTC. This codes for CASRSAGYEQYF.

The sample holds a few counts of this clonotype. This chain connects TRBV11-1 to TRBJ2-5; D gene unclear. Germline lookup yields CDR1 SGHAT and CDR2 FQDESV (reference sequence). The CDR3 extends over 17 amino acids. Trimming shortened V by 2 bases and J by 1 base, and 17 bases separated the two germline ends. The CDR3 here is CASSLRVGITSQETQYF. In DNA form, the CDR3 reads TGTGCCAGCAGCTTAAGGGTTGGGATAACCAGCCAAGAGACCCAGTACTTC. Combining the CDR3 with reference TRBV11-1 and TRBJ2-5 gives the whole variable domain EAEVAQSPRYKITEKSQAVAFWCDPISGHATLYWYRQILGQGPELLVQFQDESVVDDSQLPKDRFSAERLKGVDSTLKIQPAELGDSAMYLCASSLRVGITSQETQYFGPGTRLLVL.

The rearrangement links TRBV12-3 or TRBV12-4 to TRBJ2-3, with D hard to call. This CDR3 region has 13 residues. V lost 6 bases, J lost 0 bases, and 7 bases lay in between. CDR3 DNA sequence: TGTGCCAGCAGCCAAACTAGCACAGATACGCAGTATTTT. Protein product: CASSQTSTDTQYF.

This clonotype was seen once. J is TRBJ1-1 and V is TRBV19; 7 bases agree with TRBD1. The CDR3 runs to 15 residues. Per germline, CDR1 LNHDA and CDR2 SQIVND (reference sequence). The V segment lost 7 bases and the J segment 1 base; nucleotides outside the gene matches: 9. CDR3 region: CASTTTRTGNTEAFF. The CDR3 DNA is TGTGCCAGTACCACGACAAGGACAGGGAACACTGAAGCTTTCTTT. The variable domain in full, completed from reference TRBV19 and TRBJ1-1, reads DGGITQSPKYLFRKEGQNVTLSCEQNLNHDAMYWYRQDPGQGLRLIYYSQIVNDFQKGDIAEGYSVSREKKESFPLTVTSAQKNPTAFYLCASTTTRTGNTEAFFGQGTRLTVV.

The table lists this clonotype with a few counts. The chain carries TRBV14 and TRBJ2-5; maybe TRBD2 (6 bases). Trimming removed 4 bases from V and 8 bases from J, with 20 bases in between. The CDR3 is made up of 15 amino acids. Germline assignment: CDR1 SGHDN and CDR2 FVKESK. CDR3 DNA: TGTGCCAGCAGCCTTACAGGACCCGGGGGTGATACCCAGTACTTC. It codes for CASSLTGPGGDTQYF.

In this sample, this clonotype turned up a few times. CDR3 coding DNA: TGTGCCAGCAGCTCCCCTGACAGCGGGGGCTCCTACGAGCAGTACTTC. Translating gives CASSSPDSGGSYEQYF. The chain uses TRBV7-9 and TRBJ2-7; 8 positions match TRBD2. Germline assignment: CDR1 SEHNR and CDR2 FQNEAQ (reference sequence). After removal of 4 bases from V and 0 bases from J, the junction contained 8 bases not matched to a gene. The CDR3 runs to 16 residues.

The chain joins TRBV4-1 to TRBJ2-3, with TRBD1 matching 9 bases. There are 15 residues in the CDR3. The ends lost 5 bases at V and 4 bases at J; junction bases unmatched: 7. Germline CDR1 is MGHRA and CDR2 is YSYEKL. CDR3 sequence: CASSGRDRDADTQYF. As DNA, the CDR3 is TGCGCCAGCAGCGGCCGGGACAGGGACGCAGATACGCAGTATTTT.

The chain recombines TRBV2 with TRBJ2-1; 9 bases align to TRBD2. J was trimmed by 8 bases and V by 1 base; bases with no gene match: 6. The CDR3 is 15 amino acids. Germline values: CDR1 SNHLY, CDR2 FYNNEI. The CDR3 protein is CASSEGGGALYEQFF. CDR3 bases: TGTGCCAGCAGTGAAGGCGGGGGGGCTCTATATGAGCAGTTCTTC.

The chain recombines TRBV19 with TRBJ2-6, with D tentatively TRBD2 (5 bases). Germline lookup yields CDR1 LNHDA and CDR2 SQIVND (reference sequence). Trimming left V 0 bases short and J 9 bases short, with 15 bases between. This CDR3 contains 16 residues. The CDR3 region has the DNA TGTGCCAGTAGTATAGATGGTGAGGGTCTGGGCAACGTCCTGACTTTC. Its translation is CASSIDGEGLGNVLTF. The entire variable domain, with the rest obtained from reference TRBV19 and TRBJ2-6, is as follows: DGGITQSPKYLFRKEGQNVTLSCEQNLNHDAMYWYRQDPGQGLRLIYYSQIVNDFQKGDIAEGYSVSREKKESFPLTVTSAQKNPTAFYLCASSIDGEGLGNVLTFGAGSRLTVL.

This clonotype appeared many times. The genes are TRBV7-2 and TRBJ2-3, with 8 bases that match TRBD2. Germline V lookup: CDR1 SGHTA, CDR2 FQGNSA. The CDR3 extends over 15 amino acids. With 5 bases clipped from V and 2 bases from J, the junction kept 6 bases outside the gene matches. CDR3 nucleotides: TGTGCCAGCAGCCTAACTAGCGGCTCCACAGATACGCAGTATTTT. Amino acid sequence: CASSLTSGSTDTQYF.

The CDR3 reads CASSSAGTGHYYEQYF. The CDR3 nucleotides read TGTGCCAGCAGCTCTGCCGGGACAGGGCACTACTACGAGCAGTACTTC. The J gene is TRBJ2-7, the V gene TRBV5-4; 9 nucleotides agree with TRBD1. The germline V gene encodes CDR1 SGHNT and CDR2 YYREEE (reference sequence). J gave up 3 bases and V 3 bases, and 10 bases lay outside the gene matches. The CDR3 has 16 residues.

This clonotype was picked up a small number of times. The chain employs TRBV28 and TRBJ1-5; the D is unclear. Germline CDR1 reads MDHEN; CDR2 reads SYDVKM. The length of the CDR3 is 12 residues. V was pared by 6 bases and J by 5 bases, with 8 bases between. In nucleotides, the CDR3 is TGTGCCAGCAGGGGAGGAGATCAGCCCCAGCATTTT. Translated: CASRGGDQPQHF.

This chain links TRBV6-2 or TRBV6-3 with TRBJ1-5; no clear D. The ends were cut back, 5 bases at V and 4 bases at J, with 6 bases in the middle. Germline V CDR1 and CDR2: MNHEY, SVGEGT. The CDR3 runs 12 residues. Here the CDR3 DNA reads TGTGCCAGCAGTCATTATAATCAGCCCCAGCATTTT. It codes for CASSHYNQPQHF.

This clonotype was counted between two and nine times. J is TRBJ2-3 and V is TRBV28; 12 nucleotides line up with TRBD2. Germline CDR1 MDHEN, CDR2 SYDVKM. The V segment lost 2 bases and the J segment 6 bases; nucleotides outside the gene matches: 12. The CDR3 is made up of 18 amino acids. In DNA form, the CDR3 reads TGTGCCAGCAGTTTAACTAGCGGGGGGACAATATTAGGGGATACGCAGTATTTT. Amino acids: CASSLTSGGTILGDTQYF.

This chain links TRBV12-3 or TRBV12-4 with TRBJ1-3, with 7 bases aligning to TRBD1. The CDR3 length is 14 residues. J lost 4 bases, V lost 2 bases, and 2 bases had no gene match. The DNA of the CDR3 is TGTGCCAGCAGTTTAACAGGGGCCGGAAACACCATATATTTT. It translates to CASSLTGAGNTIYF.

This clonotype turned up a few times. The gene calls are TRBV2 and TRBJ1-5; D is ambiguous. This CDR3 is 12 amino acids long. Trimming cost V 7 bases and J 2 bases, with 6 bases left between them. The germline CDR1 and CDR2 sequences are SNHLY and FYNNEI. Here the CDR3 reads CASKQGNQPQHF. The CDR3 DNA reads TGTGCCAGCAAACAAGGCAATCAGCCCCAGCATTTT.

In its sample, this clonotype was seen a few times. The chain couples TRBV19 to TRBJ2-1, with 8 bases matching TRBD2. CDR1 is LNHDA and CDR2 is SQIVND in the germline V gene (reference sequence). There are 14 residues in the CDR3. The junction had 2 bases not matched to a gene; V was cut back by 5 bases and J by 2 bases. CDR3 nucleotide sequence: TGTGCCAGTAGTGCACTAGCGGCCTACAATGAGCAGTTCTTC. Translation gives CASSALAAYNEQFF.

The chain carries TRBV14 and TRBJ2-7; 9 positions agree with TRBD1. The CDR3 is 15 residues long. Germline V gene lookup returns CDR1 SGHDN and CDR2 FVKESK. Unmatched junction bases numbered 3, after V lost 0 bases and J lost 3 bases. The CDR3 here is CASSQEGTGYYEQYF. The DNA for the CDR3 is TGTGCCAGCAGCCAAGAAGGGACAGGGTACTACGAGCAGTACTTC.

The genes are TRBV7-2 and TRBJ1-2; D not certain. The germline CDR1 and CDR2 sequences are SGHTA and FQGNSA. The V gene lost 1 base and the J gene lost 0 bases, with 12 bases spanning the gap. This CDR3 contains 16 residues. CDR3 nucleotides: TGTGCCAGCAGCTTAGAACGGGAGAGAGCTAACTATGGCTACACCTTC. Its translation is CASSLERERANYGYTF.

This clonotype showed up many times. V usage is TRBV7-8 and J usage is TRBJ2-1; D is undetermined. Trimming stripped 0 bases from V and 8 bases from J, with 11 bases between. This CDR3 is 14 amino acids long. Germline V lookup: CDR1 SGHVS, CDR2 FQNEAQ. The CDR3 loop is CASSLAYLNDEQFF. The CDR3 DNA follows: TGTGCCAGCAGCTTAGCTTATCTAAACGATGAGCAGTTCTTC. The variable domain in full, completed from reference TRBV7-8 and TRBJ2-1, reads GAGVSQSPRYKVAKRGQDVALRCDPISGHVSLFWYQQALGQGPEFLTYFQNEAQLDKSGLPSDRFFAERPEGSVSTLKIQRTQQEDSAVYLCASSLAYLNDEQFFGPGTRLTVL.

The J gene is TRBJ1-1, the V gene TRBV2; 9 bases line up with TRBD1. V was pared by 10 bases and J by 10 bases, with 13 bases of the junction left unmatched. Looked up from germline, CDR1 is SNHLY and CDR2 is FYNNEI. The CDR3 runs 13 residues. The CDR3 nucleotides read TGTGCCATCACGGGACAGGGCACCCTTGGAGCTTTCTTT. Protein product: CAITGQGTLGAFF.

V gene TRBV7-4 combines with J gene TRBJ2-3; D ambiguous. Germline V gives CDR1 SGHVT, CDR2 SQSDAQ. This CDR3 has 15 amino acids. V dropped 5 bases and J dropped 0 bases, with 12 bases sitting between them. Written as DNA, the CDR3 is TGTGCCAGCAGCCAAGTCATCGGGAGCACAGATACGCAGTATTTT. Protein: CASSQVIGSTDTQYF.

A word on this clonotype: This may come from a read error, since a much larger clone is one base off. The gene calls are TRBV10-3 and TRBJ1-2; possibly TRBD1 for D (6 bases). From germline, CDR1 is ENHRY and CDR2 SYGVKD. The CDR3 contains 13 residues. The CDR3 DNA is TGTGTCTCCTGGGGAACAGGGACCCAGGGCTACACCTTC. Protein: CVSWGTGTQGYTF.